The 22 T cell receptor beta chains below come from one sample, sequenced in a study of T cell responses to AZD1222 COVID-19 vaccine. Data came from immunoSEQ multiplex PCR; TCRdb stores just in-frame clones and leaves some out. The sample includes about 110,000 clones, more than 75% of them seen just once. The starting material was peripheral blood, obtained on day 0 of AZD1222 vaccination. These receptors all come from an adult in good health.

The V and J genes are TRBV7-9 and TRBJ2-7; D is possibly TRBD1 (6 bases). Trimming stripped 10 bases from V and 5 bases from J, with 24 bases between. The CDR3 totals 15 residues. Looked up from germline, CDR1 is SEHNR and CDR2 is FQNEAQ (reference sequence). CDR3 protein: CATTHRGRGVHEQYF. CDR3 nucleotides: TGTGCCACTACACACCGGGGCAGGGGAGTACACGAGCAGTACTTC.

This chain uses TRBV3-1 (or the pseudogene TRBV3-2) with TRBJ1-2; no clear D gene. The V and J ends lost 6 bases and 0 bases respectively, with 11 bases between them. CDR3 size: 14 residues. Germline V lookup: CDR1 LGHDT, CDR2 YNNKEL (reference sequence). CDR3 nucleotide sequence: TGTGCCAGCAGGTCCGGCGGCACTAACTATGGCTACACCTTC. The encoded protein is CASRSGGTNYGYTF.

The chain employs TRBV21-1 and TRBJ1-5; TRBD1 reflects the table's D call only, with no check against the DNA. TRBV21-1 is a listed pseudogene. The length of the CDR3 is 20 residues. CDR3 residues: CASSPRGGQNWPTSNQPQHF. The CDR3 nucleotides are TGTGCCAGCAGCCCCCGTGGGGGACAGAACTGGCCTACTTCCAATCAGCCCCAGCATTTT.

The chain combines TRBV5-1 with TRBJ2-2; 10 nucleotides align to TRBD1. The junction had 8 bases not matched to a gene; V was cut back by 6 bases and J by 6 bases. The CDR3 runs 15 residues. Germline V gives CDR1 SGHRS, CDR2 YFSETQ. This chain's CDR3 is CASTLGQGDAGELFF. In DNA form, the CDR3 reads TGCGCCAGCACCCTAGGACAGGGGGACGCCGGGGAGCTGTTTTTT.

The chain has TRBV5-1 and TRBJ2-5, with 12 bases that match TRBD2. CDR3 length: 16 amino acids. V lost 3 bases to trimming and J lost 0 bases; unmatched junction nucleotides: 3. Per germline, CDR1 SGHRS and CDR2 YFSETQ. The CDR3 DNA sequence: TGCGCCAGCAGCTCTAGACTAGCGGGGGACCAAGAGACCCAGTACTTC. It is translated as CASSSRLAGDQETQYF.

This clone was detected only once. The chain recombines TRBV10-2 with TRBJ1-3; a possible D gene is TRBD1 (5 bases). CDR3 length: 15 amino acids. Looked up from germline, CDR1 is WSHSY and CDR2 is SAAADI. Trimming left V 8 bases short and J 0 bases short, with 14 bases between. In DNA, the CDR3 is TGCGCCAGCTGGGGAACGGGGGGCTCTGGAAACACCATATATTTT. This translates into CASWGTGGSGNTIYF.

This clone occurred once. The rearrangement joins TRBV5-4 to TRBJ1-1; the D is unclear. The germline V gene has CDR1 SGHNT and CDR2 YYREEE (reference sequence). The V end lost 2 bases, the J end lost 7 bases, and 12 bases lay between the germline ends. This CDR3 is 13 amino acids long. The CDR3 region has the DNA TGTGCCAGCAGCTTATTCGGGTCAGGTGAAGCTTTCTTT. Translating it yields CASSLFGSGEAFF. The full variable domain, completed using reference TRBV5-4 and TRBJ1-1, is ETGVTQSPTHLIKTRGQQVTLRCSSQSGHNTVSWYQQALGQGPQFIFQYYREEENGRGNFPPRFSGLQFPNYSSELNVNALELDDSALYLCASSLFGSGEAFFGQGTRLTVV.

The chain is built from TRBV5-1 and TRBJ1-1; possibly TRBD1 for D (5 bases). Trimming removed 4 bases at V and 7 bases at J, with 20 bases between. Germline V gene sequence: CDR1 SGHRS, CDR2 YFSETQ. The CDR3 consists of 15 residues. The CDR3 sequence is CASSQSRVEDIEAFF. The CDR3 DNA follows: TGCGCCAGCAGCCAAAGCAGGGTGGAGGACATTGAAGCTTTCTTT.

The chain recombines TRBV5-4 with TRBJ1-1; 8 bases agree with TRBD1. The CDR3 consists of 12 residues. Germline V gene data show CDR1 as SGHNT and CDR2 as YYREEE (reference sequence). The J segment lost 11 bases and the V segment lost 4 bases, leaving 7 bases of the junction unmatched. The CDR3 loop reads CASSATGVEAFF. The DNA for the CDR3 is TGTGCCAGCAGCGCGACAGGGGTGGAGGCTTTCTTT.

J is TRBJ1-2 and V is TRBV14, with 8 bases that match TRBD1. V gave up 1 base and J gave up 4 bases; unmatched junction bases: 5. The CDR3 sequence is 15 residues long. The germline V gene encodes CDR1 SGHDN and CDR2 FVKESK. Written as DNA, the CDR3 is TGTGCCAGCAGCCAAGTTCAGGGGGCGAGCTATGGCTACACCTTC. As protein: CASSQVQGASYGYTF.

This clone was observed a single time. The chain combines TRBV25-1 with TRBJ2-7; tentatively, D is TRBD1 (5 bases). With 1 base removed from V and 2 bases from J, the gap between germline ends came to 9 bases. Germline assignment: CDR1 MGHDK and CDR2 SYGVNS. The length of the CDR3 is 14 residues. CDR3 nucleotides: TGTGCCAGCAGTGAATGGGGCAGGACCTACGAGCAGTACTTC. Encoded protein: CASSEWGRTYEQYF.

In its sample, this clone was seen a few times. An end of the junction differs from the germline gene, which may be a read error. This chain joins TRBV30 and TRBJ2-7; perhaps TRBD1 as D (7 bases). The CDR3 is 12 amino acids. The germline gives CDR1 GTSNPN, CDR2 SVGIG (reference sequence). In DNA, the CDR3 is TGTGCCTGGGAGAACGGGAAACAGGGGAGGAACTTC. Its translation is CAWENGKQGRNF.

The V call is TRBV7-9, the J call TRBJ1-1, with a possible D match to TRBD1 (5 bases). This CDR3 contains 13 residues. The ends were cut back, 5 bases at V and 10 bases at J, with 17 bases in the middle. The V gene's germline CDR1 is SEHNR and CDR2 FQNEAQ (reference sequence). CDR3 in amino acids: CASSPRVDRGAFF. The CDR3 DNA sequence: TGTGCCAGCAGCCCCAGAGTCGACAGAGGAGCTTTCTTT.

The chain has TRBV19 and TRBJ2-5, with 7 bases identical to TRBD2. Germline lookup yields CDR1 LNHDA and CDR2 SQIVND (reference sequence). V trimming: 3 bases; J trimming: 5 bases; junction bases outside the gene matches: 12. This CDR3 is 16 amino acids long. CDR3 amino acids: CASSIAPGLGGETQYF. The DNA of the CDR3 is TGTGCCAGTAGTATCGCACCGGGACTCGGGGGGGAGACCCAGTACTTC.

This chain connects TRBV11-3 to TRBJ2-2, with 9 bases lining up with TRBD2. This CDR3 has 16 residues. The trim removed 3 bases at V and 4 bases at J, leaving 6 bases unmatched. Germline V gives CDR1 SGHNT, CDR2 YENEEA. CDR3: CASSLTSGSITGELFF. The CDR3, as DNA: TGTGCCAGCAGCTTGACTAGCGGATCAATCACCGGGGAGCTGTTTTTT.

The chain has TRBV6-5 and TRBJ2-1; D uncertain. Between the trimmed V and J ends, which lost 5 bases and 9 bases, there was a span of 11 bases. CDR1 and CDR2 (germline): MNHEY, SVGAGI. The CDR3 contains 12 residues. The CDR3 DNA is TGTGCCAGCAGTCTTTGGATGGGTGAGCAGTTCTTC. Translated, it gives CASSLWMGEQFF.

This sequence joins TRBV18 and TRBJ2-7; TRBD1 aligns across 7 bases. Germline V CDR1 and CDR2: KGHSH, LQKENI. The CDR3 consists of 13 residues. Unmatched junction bases numbered 1, after V lost 2 bases and J lost 3 bases. This CDR3 reads CASSPGTDYEQYF. The CDR3 DNA is TGTGCCAGCTCACCAGGGACAGACTACGAGCAGTACTTC.

The V call is TRBV6-5, the J call TRBJ1-1; D ambiguous. Trimming pared 4 bases from V and 3 bases from J, leaving 12 bases between. Germline CDR1 MNHEY, CDR2 SVGAGI. The CDR3 sequence is 14 residues long. The CDR3 coding sequence is TGTGCCAGCAGTTCCCCTTTACGGGACACTGAAGCTTTCTTT. Amino acid sequence: CASSSPLRDTEAFF.

This chain links TRBV9 with TRBJ2-1; TRBD2 matches 10 bases. V dropped 0 bases and J dropped 8; count of bases not matched to a gene: 8. Germline loops: CDR1 SGDLS, CDR2 YYNGEE. The CDR3 runs to 16 residues. The CDR3: CASSVAASGGVDEQFF. The CDR3, as DNA: TGTGCCAGCAGCGTAGCGGCTAGCGGGGGTGTCGATGAGCAGTTCTTC.

This clone was detected a few times. V usage is TRBV18 and J usage is TRBJ1-2, with 8 nucleotides matching TRBD1. The CDR3 totals 15 residues. Trimming removed 3 bases from V and 3 bases from J; junction bases left unmatched: 6. Germline-derived CDR1 and CDR2 are KGHSH and LQKENI. The DNA for the CDR3 is TGTGCCAGCTCACCGGTCGACAGGGGCCACTATGGCTACACCTTC. This translates into CASSPVDRGHYGYTF.

This chain connects TRBV19 to TRBJ1-1; D is unresolved. In germline, CDR1 is LNHDA, CDR2 SQIVND (reference sequence). V was clipped by 7 bases and J by 3 bases, with 15 bases between them. The CDR3 spans 14 residues. For the CDR3, the DNA is TGTGCCAGTACTTCAATGGGTCATTACACTGAAGCTTTCTTT. Translated: CASTSMGHYTEAFF.

The chain joins TRBV20-1 to TRBJ1-1; D unresolved. V was shortened by 3 bases and J by 1 base, with 12 bases between the two germline ends. The CDR3 is made up of 14 amino acids. The V gene's germline CDR1 is DFQATT and CDR2 SNEGSKA (reference sequence). CDR3 sequence: CSASPPEWNTEAFF. CDR3 sequence (DNA): TGCAGTGCTAGTCCACCGGAGTGGAACACTGAAGCTTTCTTT.